The T cell receptor beta chain described here comes from a study of T-cell reconstitution after alpha-beta-depleted transplantation in children. Study-wide findings and caveats: Reports say that about two months after transplant, the alpha-beta T cells came out of several hundred graft clones that had expanded.

The V gene's germline CDR1 is MNHEY and CDR2 SMNVEV (reference sequence). The CDR3 totals 14 residues. The V gene lost 1 base and the J gene lost 1 base, with 6 bases spanning the gap. Researchers prepared the TCRbeta library using unique molecular identifiers, the study reports. Via MiXCR, TCRdb re-called the PCR reads, giving one row per CDR3 protein. The sample has 610,000 or so distinct CDR3 sequences, roughly 27% seen once; the top ten hold around a third. On this clonotype: Its antigen remains unknown.

The specimen was PBMCs, collected before TCRalphabeta/CD19-depleted stem cell transplant. This chain connects TRBV27 to TRBJ2-3; D call uncertain. The receptor was isolated from a boy under three years old with Wiskott-Aldrich syndrome, due to receive a stem cell transplant. As DNA, the CDR3 is TGTGCCAGCAGTTTATTTCTCGGCACAGATACGCAGTATTTT. This encodes CASSLFLGTDTQYF.